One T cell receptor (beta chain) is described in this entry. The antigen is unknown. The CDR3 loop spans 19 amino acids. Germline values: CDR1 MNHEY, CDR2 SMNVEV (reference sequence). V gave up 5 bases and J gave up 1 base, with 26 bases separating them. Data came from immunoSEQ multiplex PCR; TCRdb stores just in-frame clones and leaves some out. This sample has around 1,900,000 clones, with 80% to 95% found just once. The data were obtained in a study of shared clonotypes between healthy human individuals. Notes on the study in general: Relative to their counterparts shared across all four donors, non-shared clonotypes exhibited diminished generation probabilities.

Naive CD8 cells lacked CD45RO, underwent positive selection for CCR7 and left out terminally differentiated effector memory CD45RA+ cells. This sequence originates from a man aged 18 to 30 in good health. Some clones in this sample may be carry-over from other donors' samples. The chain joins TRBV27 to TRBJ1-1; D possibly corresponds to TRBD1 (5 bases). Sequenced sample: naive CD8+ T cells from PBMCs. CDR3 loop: CASSIYIPGTLTSNTEAFF. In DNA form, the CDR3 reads TGTGCCAGCAGTATTTATATCCCAGGGACCCTCACCTCGAACACTGAAGCTTTCTTT.